The rows below give T cell receptor beta chains drawn from one sample of a study of OX40 agonist ivuxolimab in advanced cancers. Assay used: immunoSEQ multiplex PCR; TCRdb lists only in-frame clones, some missing. The repertoire consists of about 80,000 clones, with 70% to 90% occurring once and the leading ten covering just under 25%. Material: CD4+ or CD8+ T cells sorted from blood, obtained in a trial of the OX40 agonist ivuxolimab. The receptors derive from an adult with an advanced solid tumor such as melanoma, head and neck, liver or kidney cancer. The conserved cysteine and the conserved F or W are not part of the CDR3 here.

J: TRBJ1-6; V: TRBV21-1; CDR3: ASSKGARVSFYSPLH
J: TRBJ1-1; V: TRBV6-5; CDR3: ASRGQGAGDTEAF
J: TRBJ2-5; V: TRBV10-1; CDR3: ASSEPGLQETQY
J: TRBJ2-1; V: TRBV5-1; CDR3: ASSLLPGDYNEQF
J: TRBJ1-2; V: TRBV6-6; CDR3: ASRIPGTENYGYT
J: TRBJ2-7; V: TRBV5-1; CDR3: ASSLEGGAAEQY
J: TRBJ2-7; V: TRBV27; CDR3: ASSSLDRGPYEQY
J: TRBJ1-2; V: TRBV29-1; CDR3: SVDAGQFYGYT
J: TRBJ2-7; V: TRBV19; CDR3: ASSPALASSYEQY
J: TRBJ2-5; V: TRBV5-4; CDR3: ASSPKEAGETQY
J: TRBJ2-2; V: TRBV27; CDR3: ASSLSGVNTGELF
J: TRBJ2-3; V: TRBV5-5; CDR3: ASSQRASSTDTQY
J: TRBJ1-4; V: TRBV19; CDR3: ASSPQGADEKLF
J: TRBJ1-4; V: TRBV30; CDR3: AWSVGQGQLF
J: TRBJ2-1; V: TRBV7-9; CDR3: ASSPHRGGGAKDPQF
J: TRBJ2-7; V: TRBV4-3; CDR3: ASSQDRRGEIYEQY
J: TRBJ2-2; V: TRBV10-3; CDR3: AIRGLAGSTGELF
J: TRBJ1-2; V: TRBV28; CDR3: ASSFIGANYGYT
J: TRBJ2-1; V: TRBV11-2; CDR3: ASRLYNEQF
J: TRBJ2-7; V: TRBV18; CDR3: ASSPEISYEQY
J: TRBJ1-1; V: TRBV6-1; CDR3: ASTTLGKTPF
J: TRBJ2-3; V: TRBV5-1; CDR3: ASSLQRGGQVTDTQY
J: TRBJ2-1; V: TRBV5-1; CDR3: ASTSTSGSGEQF
J: TRBJ1-1; V: TRBV19; CDR3: ASSILGHLLRGTEAF
J: TRBJ2-7; V: TRBV5-1; CDR3: ASSPGESGGADEQY
J: TRBJ2-2; V: TRBV11-3; CDR3: ASSRRSGELF